Below are 20 T cell receptor beta chains sequenced from a single sample in a study of T cell responses to AZD1222 COVID-19 vaccine. The repertoire was sequenced with immunoSEQ multiplex PCR; TCRdb's copy has only in-frame clones and lacks some. The table has about 180,000 clones, 94% seen once; the top ten hold around 1.5%. This specimen was peripheral blood, taken 28 days after the second AZD1222 dose. Every receptor here comes from an adult who received the AZD1222 COVID-19 vaccine.

The V gene is TRBV5-1, the J gene TRBJ1-4; maybe TRBD1 (5 bases). Germline assignment: CDR1 SGHRS and CDR2 YFSETQ. CDR3 length equals 15 residues. Trimming pared 4 bases from V and 2 bases from J, leaving 12 bases between. The CDR3 DNA is TGCGCCAGCAGCGTATCGTGGGGCACTAATGAAAAACTGTTTTTT. This codes for CASSVSWGTNEKLFF.

A word on this clone: An end of the junction differs from the germline gene, which may be a read error. The rearrangement links TRBV29-1 to TRBJ2-7; D may correspond to TRBD1 or TRBD2 (5 bases each). The CDR3 loop spans 11 amino acids. Germline assignment: CDR1 SQVTM and CDR2 ANQGSEA. The CDR3 here is CSVEGTSEQYF. In DNA, the CDR3 is TGCAGCGTGGAAGGGACCTCCGAGCAGTACTTC.

The chain couples TRBV7-3 to TRBJ2-5; TRBD2 matches at 14 bases. The J segment lost 5 bases and the V segment lost 4 bases, leaving 12 bases of the junction unmatched. Per germline, CDR1 SGHTA and CDR2 FQGTGA. This CDR3 is 18 amino acids long. The DNA for the CDR3 is TGTGCCAGCAGCTGGACTAGCGGGGGGCCGGGGAGCATTGAGACCCAGTACTTC. It is translated as CASSWTSGGPGSIETQYF.

Only one count was recorded for this clone. V usage is TRBV15 and J usage is TRBJ2-2; possible D gene TRBD1, 6 bases. The germline gives CDR1 LNHNV, CDR2 YYDKDF (reference sequence). The CDR3 consists of 16 residues. The ends were cut back, 0 bases at V and 0 bases at J, with 8 bases in the middle. DNA of the CDR3: TGTGCCACCAGCAGAGACAGGGGCACGAACACCGGGGAGCTGTTTTTT. It is translated as CATSRDRGTNTGELFF.

Details on this clone: It is unclear where the CDR3 begins or ends on the DNA, so no DNA is shown, and the CDR3 is as TCRdb lists it. The chain joins TRBV6-2 or TRBV6-3 to TRBJ2-5; TRBD2, as called in the table, went unchecked against the DNA. The CDR3 is 15 amino acids long, termini counted. CDR1 and CDR2 from the germline V gene are MNHEY and SVGEGT. This chain's CDR3 is CASSSSWGVGETQYF.

The chain uses TRBV19 and TRBJ1-1, with a possible D match to TRBD1 (6 bases). CDR1 and CDR2 from the germline V gene are LNHDA and SQIVND (reference sequence). The CDR3 consists of 15 residues. The V gene lost 1 base and the J gene lost 0 bases, with 9 bases spanning the gap. This CDR3 is CASSIGQVMNTEAFF. The CDR3 bases are TGTGCCAGTAGTATAGGACAGGTTATGAACACTGAAGCTTTCTTT.

The CDR3 DNA is TGTGCCACCAGTGAGGCCGGCAGGTTGGAAGGCTACACCTTC. Translating gives CATSEAGRLEGYTF. The J gene is TRBJ1-2, the V gene TRBV24-1; unclear D gene. V lost 4 bases and J lost 8, with 16 bases in between. Germline V gene lookup returns CDR1 KGHDR and CDR2 SFDVKD. This CDR3 region has 14 residues.

The chain carries TRBV15 and TRBJ1-2; 7 bases agree with TRBD1. CDR1 and CDR2 (germline): LNHNV, YYDKDF (reference sequence). The CDR3 loop spans 15 amino acids. Trimming at V came to 1 base and at J to 6 bases, leaving 8 bases not matched to a gene. CDR3 DNA: TGTGCCACCAGCAGAGTAAACAGGGGTGAGGATGGCTACACCTTC. Protein product: CATSRVNRGEDGYTF.

V and J are TRBV5-5 and TRBJ2-2, with D possibly matching TRBD1 (6 bases). CDR3 size: 14 residues. The ends were cut back, 1 base at V and 6 bases at J, with 10 bases in the middle. CDR1 is SGHKS and CDR2 is YYEKEE in the germline V gene (reference sequence). This chain's CDR3 is CASSLTGWAGELFF. The DNA of the CDR3 is TGTGCCAGCAGCTTGACAGGGTGGGCCGGGGAGCTGTTTTTT.

The chain carries TRBV7-9 and TRBJ1-5; D remains unclear. The V gene lost 4 bases and the J gene lost 7 bases, with 8 bases spanning the gap. The V gene's germline CDR1 is SEHNR and CDR2 FQNEAQ (reference sequence). The CDR3 consists of 12 residues. This chain's CDR3 is CASSSTGQPQHF. The DNA for the CDR3 is TGTGCCAGCAGCTCCACCGGGCAGCCCCAGCATTTT.

This clone was seen a single time. CDR3 protein: CASSVAGGATEAFF. The CDR3 DNA sequence: TGTGCCAGCAGCGTAGCTGGGGGTGCGACTGAAGCTTTCTTT. V gene TRBV9 combines with J gene TRBJ1-1, with D tentatively TRBD1 (5 bases). Germline V gene data show CDR1 as SGDLS and CDR2 as YYNGEE. With 0 bases removed from V and 5 bases from J, the gap between germline ends came to 11 bases. The CDR3 runs 14 residues.

This chain connects TRBV6-1 to TRBJ2-1; 7 nucleotides align to TRBD2. CDR3 length: 15 amino acids. CDR1 is MNHNS and CDR2 is SASEGT in the germline V gene. Losses at the gene ends were 2 bases for V and 4 bases for J; bases not matched to a gene: 5. Here the CDR3 reads CASSESNGRYNEQFF. In DNA, the CDR3 is TGTGCCAGCAGTGAATCGAACGGGAGGTACAATGAGCAGTTCTTC.

The rearrangement uses TRBV6-1 and TRBJ2-1; 7 nucleotides line up with TRBD1. This CDR3 contains 16 residues. Unmatched junction bases numbered 10, after V lost 1 base and J lost 7 bases. Per the germline V gene, CDR1 is MNHNS and CDR2 is SASEGT. The CDR3: CASSEEGRAGGNEQFF. The CDR3 DNA reads TGTGCCAGCAGTGAAGAAGGACGGGCAGGGGGTAATGAGCAGTTCTTC.

The CDR3 DNA is TGTGCCAGCAGCCAACAGGGCGTTTTCACTGAAGCTTTCTTT. Protein: CASSQQGVFTEAFF. The V and J genes are TRBV3-1 (or the pseudogene TRBV3-2) and TRBJ1-1, with D possibly being TRBD1 (5 bases). The germline gives CDR1 LGHDT, CDR2 YNNKEL (reference sequence). CDR3 length: 14 residues. V was clipped by 2 bases and J by 4 bases, with 11 bases between them.

The gene calls are TRBV11-2 and TRBJ1-2; the match to TRBD1 covers 7 bases. Germline values: CDR1 SGHAT, CDR2 FQNNGV. V lost 3 bases and J lost 6; bases outside the gene matches: 10. CDR3 length: 15 residues. The CDR3: CASSLGQPVKDGYTF. CDR3 DNA: TGTGCCAGCAGCTTGGGACAGCCGGTGAAAGATGGCTACACCTTC. Supplemented by reference TRBV11-2 and TRBJ1-2, the full variable domain reads EAGVAQSPRYKIIEKRQSVAFWCNPISGHATLYWYQQILGQGPKLLIQFQNNGVVDDSQLPKDRFSAERLKGVDSTLKIQPAKLEDSAVYLCASSLGQPVKDGYTFGSGTRLTVV.

A single count supports this clone. The chain combines TRBV27 with TRBJ1-5, with 7 bases identical to TRBD1. The CDR3 has 16 amino acids. The V segment lost 0 bases and the J segment 1 base; nucleotides outside the gene matches: 3. The germline V gene encodes CDR1 MNHEY and CDR2 SMNVEV (reference sequence). CDR3 coding DNA: TGTGCCAGCAGTTTATCAGGGGGCGCGAGCAATCAGCCCCAGCATTTT. It yields the protein CASSLSGGASNQPQHF.

The J gene is TRBJ1-5, the V gene TRBV12-3 or TRBV12-4; possibly TRBD1 for D (5 bases). This CDR3 has 12 residues. Trimming pared 5 bases from V and 9 bases from J, leaving 11 bases between. CDR3 nucleotide sequence: TGTGCCAGCAGTCCTACAGGAGGGCCCCAGCATTTT. It codes for CASSPTGGPQHF.

With regard to this clone: A read error may produce the germline difference seen at one junction end. The chain employs TRBV6-1 and TRBJ2-2; weak D call: TRBD2 (6 bases). The CDR3 totals 14 residues. Germline CDR1 MNHNS, CDR2 SASEGT. CDR3 DNA sequence: TGTGCCTGCAGTGAAGGGACCGGGGGTGGGGAGCTGTTTTTT. Translated, it gives CACSEGTGGGELFF.

This rearrangement joins TRBV11-2 to TRBJ1-2; 12 positions match TRBD1. CDR1 SGHAT and CDR2 FQNNGV come from the germline V gene. The CDR3 sequence is 17 residues long. Losses at the gene ends were 6 bases for V and 5 bases for J; bases not matched to a gene: 13. The CDR3 bases are TGTGCCAGCAGAAATCCTTGGTCGGGACAGGGGGCTTATGGCTACACCTTC. This gives the protein CASRNPWSGQGAYGYTF.

The rearrangement links TRBV28 to TRBJ1-5; 7 nucleotides line up with TRBD1. CDR1 and CDR2 (germline): MDHEN, SYDVKM. The CDR3 extends over 14 amino acids. V was clipped by 5 bases and J by 7 bases; unmatched bases: 8. The CDR3 protein is CASSPKGAGQPQHF. As DNA, the CDR3 is TGTGCCAGCAGTCCAAAGGGGGCCGGGCAGCCCCAGCATTTT.